The 14 T cell receptor beta chains reported below all come from one sample, sequenced in a study of cytomegalovirus exposure and HLA in healthy donors. Primers: 60 Vbeta forward and 13 Jbeta reverse. Data came from immunoSEQ multiplex PCR; TCRdb stores just in-frame clones and leaves some out. In the table there are 130,000 to 150,000 clones, 80% of which are singletons. Sequencing was done on a sample of PBMCs. Receptors were obtained from a male donor in good health and CMV-seropositive.

This chain joins TRBV18 and TRBJ1-3, with TRBD1 matching over 7 bases. The V segment lost 4 bases and the J segment 4 bases; nucleotides outside the gene matches: 7. Germline V lookup: CDR1 KGHSH, CDR2 LQKENI. The CDR3 totals 15 residues. This CDR3 reads CASSQERGQGNTIYF. The CDR3 region has the DNA TGTGCCAGCTCACAAGAGAGGGGGCAAGGAAACACCATATATTTT. The entire variable domain, with the rest obtained from reference TRBV18 and TRBJ1-3, is as follows: NAGVMQNPRHLVRRRGQEARLRCSPMKGHSHVYWYRQLPEEGLKFMVYLQKENIIDESGMPKERFSAEFPKEGPSILRIQQVVRGDSAAYFCASSQERGQGNTIYFGEGSWLTVV.

V gene TRBV28 combines with J gene TRBJ1-5, with 11 bases identical to TRBD1. Germline trimming cut 6 bases from V and 0 bases from J; bases unmatched to any gene: 10. CDR1 MDHEN and CDR2 SYDVKM come from the germline V gene. This CDR3 has 18 amino acids. In DNA, the CDR3 is TGTGCCAGCAGCAAACCCGGGACAGGGGGGGATAGCAATCAGCCCCAGCATTTT. Translated: CASSKPGTGGDSNQPQHF.

The genes are TRBV5-4 and TRBJ2-7, with TRBD2 matching 8 bases. Germline CDR1 is SGHNT and CDR2 is YYREEE (reference sequence). V lost 5 bases to trimming and J lost 5 bases; unmatched junction nucleotides: 9. This CDR3 is 14 amino acids long. The CDR3 DNA sequence: TGTGCCAGCAGTTTGAGCGGGAGCCTCGACGAGCAGTACTTC. Its translation: CASSLSGSLDEQYF.

The chain recombines TRBV11-2 with TRBJ2-3, with D perhaps TRBD2 (6 bases). Trimming removed 5 bases at V and 2 bases at J, with 14 bases between. The length of the CDR3 is 15 residues. Germline lookup yields CDR1 SGHAT and CDR2 FQNNGV. CDR3 loop: CASSLSAGITDTQYF. In DNA, the CDR3 is TGTGCCAGCAGCCTCAGCGCGGGGATCACAGATACGCAGTATTTT. Filled out from reference TRBV11-2 and TRBJ2-3, the complete variable domain reads EAGVAQSPRYKIIEKRQSVAFWCNPISGHATLYWYQQILGQGPKLLIQFQNNGVVDDSQLPKDRFSAERLKGVDSTLKIQPAKLEDSAVYLCASSLSAGITDTQYFGPGTRLTVL.

The chain is built from TRBV14 and TRBJ1-1; D perhaps matches TRBD1 (6 bases). V lost 2 bases and J 1 base, leaving 20 bases between the germline ends. CDR3 length: 18 residues. Germline V gene data show CDR1 as SGHDN and CDR2 as FVKESK. The CDR3 nucleotides read TGTGCCAGCAGCCAAAGGCGGGGGCAGGGTTTGGGGAACACTGAAGCTTTCTTT. Translated: CASSQRRGQGLGNTEAFF.

The genes are TRBV29-1 and TRBJ1-1; unclear D gene. The ends were cut back, 7 bases at V and 11 bases at J, with 26 bases in the middle. CDR1 SQVTM and CDR2 ANQGSEA come from the germline V gene. This CDR3 region has 14 residues. DNA of the CDR3: TGCAGCGCCGAGCTGGTCTCGACTACATTTTGGGCTTTCTTT. Protein product: CSAELVSTTFWAFF.

The sample holds a few counts of this clone. This chain joins TRBV7-9 and TRBJ2-1, with a weak D call TRBD2 (5 bases). The CDR3 runs 14 residues. V dropped 4 bases and J dropped 10 bases, with 17 bases sitting between them. The germline V gene encodes CDR1 SEHNR and CDR2 FQNEAQ (reference sequence). As DNA, the CDR3 is TGTGCCAGCAGCTACGGAACTAGAAACCAGGAGCAGTTCTTC. Its protein product is CASSYGTRNQEQFF.

V usage is TRBV6-1 and J usage is TRBJ2-2; 10 bases are shared with TRBD1. From germline, CDR1 is MNHNS and CDR2 SASEGT. This CDR3 region has 15 residues. V lost 3 bases, J lost 4 bases, and 2 bases stayed unmatched. The CDR3, as DNA: TGTGCCAGCAGTGACGGACAGGGGGTCACCGGGGAGCTGTTTTTT. It encodes CASSDGQGVTGELFF.

This chain joins TRBV6-6 and TRBJ1-1; tentatively, D is TRBD1 (5 bases). The CDR3 covers 15 residues. Trimming cost V 3 bases and J 6 bases, with 17 bases left between them. Germline V gene sequence: CDR1 MNHNY, CDR2 SVGAGI (reference sequence). This CDR3 reads CASSYGGTTRAEAFF. The CDR3 bases are TGTGCCAGCAGTTATGGAGGGACGACAAGAGCTGAAGCTTTCTTT.

The V call is TRBV5-8, the J call TRBJ1-3; tentative D call: TRBD1 (5 bases). Trimming removed 0 bases from V and 8 bases from J, with 12 bases in between. The CDR3 totals 14 residues. Germline V gene lookup returns CDR1 SGHTS and CDR2 YDEGEE. The DNA of the CDR3 is TGTGCCAGCAGCTTGGATCGGGGGAAGCACACCATATATTTT. This translates into CASSLDRGKHTIYF.

V usage is TRBV7-9 and J usage is TRBJ2-5, with 15 positions matching TRBD2. The end of the DNA fits TRBJ2-7 better, so the J call may be wrong. This CDR3 is 17 amino acids long. Germline CDR1 SEHNR, CDR2 FQNEAQ (reference sequence). CDR3 loop: CASSPLGLAGGTYEQYF. In nucleotides, the CDR3 is TGTGCCAGCAGCCCTTTAGGACTAGCGGGAGGGACCTACGAGCAGTACTTC.

This chain joins TRBV9 and TRBJ2-1, with 7 nucleotides matching TRBD2. The length of the CDR3 is 11 residues. The V segment lost 6 bases and the J segment 9 bases; nucleotides outside the gene matches: 3. Per the germline V gene, CDR1 is SGDLS and CDR2 is YYNGEE. The CDR3 sequence is CASMGGSEQFF. The CDR3 bases are TGTGCCAGCATGGGCGGGAGTGAGCAGTTCTTC.

J is TRBJ1-2 and V is TRBV27; no clear D gene. The V gene lost 3 bases and the J gene lost 0 bases, with 11 bases spanning the gap. Germline V gene sequence: CDR1 MNHEY, CDR2 SMNVEV (reference sequence). The CDR3 is 15 residues long. The CDR3 region is CASSFGGNSNYGYTF. The CDR3 region has the DNA TGTGCCAGCAGTTTTGGCGGAAACTCTAACTATGGCTACACCTTC.

V and J are TRBV5-6 and TRBJ2-3; D possibly corresponds to TRBD2 (6 bases). Trimming left V 0 bases short and J 2 bases short, with 10 bases between. This CDR3 has 15 amino acids. Per the germline V gene, CDR1 is SGHDT and CDR2 is YYEEEE. CDR3 in DNA: TGTGCCAGCAGCTTGGGGGGGGAGGCCACAGATACGCAGTATTTT. Amino acid sequence: CASSLGGEATDTQYF.